The entry that follows covers one T cell receptor (beta chain) sequence. The data are from a study of T cell responses to AZD1222 COVID-19 vaccine. Libraries were prepared by immunoSEQ multiplex PCR; TCRdb keeps only in-frame clonotypes and omits some of them. The sample carries about 180,000 clones, around nine tenths recorded once. V shed 8 bases and J shed 0 bases, with 14 bases lying between them. The CDR3 runs 14 residues. CDR1 and CDR2 from the germline V gene are PRHDT and FYEKMQ (reference sequence). The chain links TRBV13 to TRBJ2-7; D could derive from TRBD1 or TRBD2 (5 bases each). This sample comprised peripheral blood, obtained 28 days after the second AZD1222 dose. The TCR comes from an adult who received the AZD1222 COVID-19 vaccine. In DNA, the CDR3 is TGTGCCAGCCAGGGACCCCTGAGCTCCTACGAGCAGTACTTC. Its protein product is CASQGPLSSYEQYF.